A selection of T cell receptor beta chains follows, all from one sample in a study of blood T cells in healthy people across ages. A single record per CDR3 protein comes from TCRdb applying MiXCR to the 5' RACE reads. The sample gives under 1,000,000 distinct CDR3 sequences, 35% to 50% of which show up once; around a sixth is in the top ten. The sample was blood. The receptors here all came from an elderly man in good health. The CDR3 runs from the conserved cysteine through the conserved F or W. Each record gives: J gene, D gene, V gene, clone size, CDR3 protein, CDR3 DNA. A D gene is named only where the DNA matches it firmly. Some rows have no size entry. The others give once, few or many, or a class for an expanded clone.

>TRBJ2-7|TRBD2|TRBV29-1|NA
CSVTLSREGGQYF
TGCAGCGTTACCCTTAGTAGGGAGGGCGGGCAGTACTTC
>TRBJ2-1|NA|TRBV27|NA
CASSTRGEFF
TGTGCCAGCAGTACAAGAGGGGAGTTCTTC
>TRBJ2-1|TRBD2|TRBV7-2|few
CASSLAYRTSRGNEQFF
TGTGCCAGCAGCTTAGCGTATAGGACTAGCCGAGGCAATGAGCAGTTCTTC
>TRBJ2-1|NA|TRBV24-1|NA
CATARTPSSYNEQFF
TGTGCCACAGCCCGAACTCCGAGCTCCTACAATGAGCAGTTCTTC
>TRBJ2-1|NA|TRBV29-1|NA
CSVEGFGGGGYNEQFF
TGCAGCGTTGAGGGGTTCGGGGGAGGGGGTTACAATGAGCAGTTCTTC
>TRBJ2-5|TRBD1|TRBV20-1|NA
CSARDLRQGRGETQYF
TGCAGTGCTAGAGATCTCAGACAGGGCAGGGGAGAGACCCAGTACTTC
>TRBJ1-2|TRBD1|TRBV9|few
CASSPGGPGQGNYGYTF
TGTGCCAGCAGCCCCGGGGGCCCGGGACAGGGCAACTATGGCTACACCTTC
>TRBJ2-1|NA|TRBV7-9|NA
CASSPDERANEQFF
TGTGCCAGCAGCCCCGATGAGCGGGCCAATGAGCAGTTCTTC
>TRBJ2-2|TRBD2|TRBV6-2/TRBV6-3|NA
CASTNPGRGTGELFF
TGTGCCAGCACCAACCCGGGGAGGGGCACCGGGGAGCTGTTTTTT
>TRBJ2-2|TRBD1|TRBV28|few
CASRAFRDRRINTGELFF
TGTGCCAGCAGAGCTTTCAGGGACAGGCGAATAAACACCGGGGAGCTGTTTTTT
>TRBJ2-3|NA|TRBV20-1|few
CSAKWGSSTDTQYF
TGCAGTGCTAAGTGGGGATCTAGCACAGATACGCAGTATTTT
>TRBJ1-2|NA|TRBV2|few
CASSETGNYGYTF
TGTGCCAGCAGTGAGACGGGGAACTATGGCTACACCTTC
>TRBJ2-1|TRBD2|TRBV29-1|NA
CSAEGRTSGKNEQFF
TGCAGCGCTGAGGGTAGGACTAGCGGCAAGAATGAGCAGTTCTTC
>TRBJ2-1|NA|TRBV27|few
CASSFRGGNEQFF
TGTGCCAGCAGTTTCCGAGGGGGCAATGAGCAGTTCTTC
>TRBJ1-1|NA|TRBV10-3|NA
CATGGGGETEAFF
TGTGCCACCGGCGGGGGCGGCGAGACTGAAGCTTTCTTT
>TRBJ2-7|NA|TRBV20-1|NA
CSAADPALYEQYF
TGCAGTGCCGCCGACCCTGCACTCTACGAGCAGTACTTC